Below are 28 T cell receptor beta chains sequenced from a single sample in a study of response to subunit inactivated influenza vaccine. MiXCR was run by TCRdb on the RT-PCR reads, yielding one entry per CDR3 protein. This sample has 200,000 to 300,000 distinct CDR3 sequences, with 12% found just once. The starting material was non-naive T cells sorted from PBMCs, obtained around 15 days before vaccination. The receptors were sampled from a man over 45 who received an inactivated influenza vaccine.

In its sample, this clonotype was seen a few times. The chain has TRBV4-2 and TRBJ2-1; D is possibly TRBD2 (7 bases). Germline CDR1 and CDR2: LGHNA and YNFKEQ. The CDR3 totals 17 residues. V was cut by 3 bases and J by 7 bases, with 22 bases left in between. The CDR3, as DNA: TGTGCCAGCAGCCAGTCTTTCTCGGGGGGCGGAGGGAATGAGCAGTTCTTC. This encodes CASSQSFSGGGGNEQFF.

The chain employs TRBV29-1 and TRBJ2-1; D is perhaps TRBD1 (6 bases). Germline CDR1 and CDR2: SQVTM and ANQGSEA. V was clipped by 2 bases and J by 6 bases, with 17 bases between them. The CDR3 runs 15 residues. This CDR3 is CSVEKGNRVGNEQFF. The CDR3 nucleotides are TGCAGCGTTGAAAAGGGGAACAGGGTCGGCAATGAGCAGTTCTTC.

The rearrangement links TRBV7-9 to TRBJ1-2; no reliable D call. V lost 1 base and J lost 4, with 16 bases in between. The CDR3 runs to 16 residues. Germline V CDR1 and CDR2: SEHNR, FQNEAQ (reference sequence). CDR3 in DNA: TGTGCCAGCAGCTTAGAACTCCGCGGGATCAGCTATGGCTACACCTTC. It specifies CASSLELRGISYGYTF.

The sample holds one count of this clonotype. Germline and junction disagree at one end, which may indicate a read error. J is TRBJ2-7 and V is TRBV20-1, with a tentative D call TRBD2 (5 bases). The CDR3 has 15 amino acids. Germline values: CDR1 DFQATT, CDR2 SNEGSKA (reference sequence). The DNA of the CDR3 is TGCACTGCTAGAGATGGTAGAACGGGGAGCTACGAGCAGTACTTC. Encoded protein: CTARDGRTGSYEQYF.

The rearrangement links TRBV20-1 to TRBJ2-7; 14 positions match TRBD2. The germline gives CDR1 DFQATT, CDR2 SNEGSKA (reference sequence). This CDR3 has 16 residues. V trimming: 4 bases; J trimming: 4 bases; junction bases outside the gene matches: 9. The CDR3 DNA sequence: TGCAGTGCTACCCAGACTAGCGGGAGGGTTTTGTACGAGCAGTACTTC. It codes for CSATQTSGRVLYEQYF.

The J gene is TRBJ1-2, the V gene TRBV7-2, with TRBD1 identical over 9 bases. The CDR3 loop spans 16 amino acids. V shed 5 bases, J shed 3 bases, and the junction held 10 bases outside the gene matches. CDR1 is SGHTA and CDR2 is FQGNSA in the germline V gene. The CDR3: CASSPGTGRVDYGYTF. The CDR3 DNA reads TGTGCCAGCAGCCCTGGGACAGGGAGAGTTGACTATGGCTACACCTTC.

This clonotype showed up many times. Here the CDR3 DNA reads TGTGCCAGCAGCCAGGGGGACGGGTCTGAAGCTTTCTTT. This encodes CASSQGDGSEAFF. The chain links TRBV7-2 to TRBJ1-1, with 7 bases lining up with TRBD1. The CDR3 spans 13 residues. In germline, CDR1 is SGHTA, CDR2 FQGNSA. With 5 bases clipped from V and 6 bases from J, the junction kept 6 bases outside the gene matches.

This chain joins TRBV2 and TRBJ2-5; TRBD1 matches 9 bases. Per the germline V gene, CDR1 is SNHLY and CDR2 is FYNNEI. V dropped 7 bases and J dropped 4; count of bases not matched to a gene: 13. The CDR3 has 16 amino acids. CDR3 in amino acids: CASKGTGIRVGETQYF. The DNA of the CDR3 is TGTGCCAGCAAGGGGACAGGGATTAGGGTAGGAGAGACCCAGTACTTC.

The chain carries TRBV24-1 and TRBJ2-1; 7 bases agree with TRBD2. J lost 5 bases, V lost 0 bases, and 6 bases had no gene match. Germline V gene lookup returns CDR1 KGHDR and CDR2 SFDVKD. There are 16 residues in the CDR3. CDR3 nucleotide sequence: TGTGCCACCAGTGATTTGGGCGGGAGCCTTAACAATGAGCAGTTCTTC. This translates into CATSDLGGSLNNEQFF.

V and J are TRBV28 and TRBJ2-2; the D gene could be TRBD1 or TRBD2 (5 bases each). The ends were cut back, 6 bases at V and 6 bases at J, with 17 bases in the middle. The CDR3 is made up of 15 amino acids. Germline V lookup: CDR1 MDHEN, CDR2 SYDVKM. In nucleotides, the CDR3 is TGTGCCAGCAGCCCCGGGACCGTTGGGGCCGGGGAGCTGTTTTTT. Amino acids: CASSPGTVGAGELFF.

This clonotype occurred a few times. This chain joins TRBV7-2 and TRBJ2-5; weak D call: TRBD1 (5 bases). V was cut by 5 bases and J by 4 bases, with 17 bases left in between. Germline V gene sequence: CDR1 SGHTA, CDR2 FQGNSA. The CDR3 sequence is 15 residues long. CDR3 protein: CASSPQQGSRETQYF. The CDR3, as DNA: TGTGCCAGCAGCCCCCAGCAGGGTAGCAGAGAGACCCAGTACTTC. Full variable domain (outside the CDR3, taken from reference TRBV7-2 and TRBJ2-5): GAGVSQSPSNKVTEKGKDVELRCDPISGHTALYWYRQSLGQGLEFLIYFQGNSAPDKSGLPSDRFSAERTGGSVSTLTIQRTQQEDSAVYLCASSPQQGSRETQYFGPGTRLLVL.

This clonotype was seen a handful of times. The chain employs TRBV6-1 and TRBJ2-2, with TRBD2 matching 9 bases. Per germline, CDR1 MNHNS and CDR2 SASEGT. The CDR3 sequence is 15 residues long. Germline trimming cut 6 bases from V and 2 bases from J; bases unmatched to any gene: 4. This chain's CDR3 is CASRALAGNTGELFF. CDR3 coding DNA: TGTGCCAGCAGGGCACTAGCGGGTAACACCGGGGAGCTGTTTTTT.

Turning to this clonotype: A read error may account for a junction end that differs from germline. The CDR3 DNA follows: TGTGCCAGCAACTTGGGGGTGAACACTGAAGCTTTCTTT. Amino acids: CASNLGVNTEAFF. The V gene is TRBV5-4, the J gene TRBJ1-1; tentatively, D is TRBD1 (5 bases). The CDR3 runs 13 residues. CDR1 SGHNT and CDR2 YYREEE come from the germline V gene (reference sequence).

As DNA, the CDR3 is TGCGCCAGCAGCCAAGTTTACGGGAATCAGCCCCAGCATTTT. Protein product: CASSQVYGNQPQHF. The chain couples TRBV4-1 to TRBJ1-5; no firm D call. Germline V gene lookup returns CDR1 MGHRA and CDR2 YSYEKL. The CDR3 has 14 amino acids. The ends were cut back, 1 base at V and 4 bases at J, with 8 bases in the middle.

The rearrangement uses TRBV29-1 and TRBJ2-7, with D hard to call. V was cut by 2 bases and J by 1 base, with 15 bases left in between. This CDR3 contains 15 residues. Germline V gives CDR1 SQVTM, CDR2 ANQGSEA. The CDR3 protein is CSVEFPYSGSYEQYF. The CDR3 DNA follows: TGCAGCGTTGAATTCCCCTATTCCGGGTCCTACGAGCAGTACTTC.

In this sample, this clonotype turned up many times. V usage is TRBV28 and J usage is TRBJ2-7; 10 bases agree with TRBD2. Germline lookup yields CDR1 MDHEN and CDR2 SYDVKM. This CDR3 region has 14 residues. The junction had 2 bases not matched to a gene; V was cut back by 6 bases and J by 0 bases. CDR3 sequence (DNA): TGTGCCAGCAGACTAGCGGGGCCCTCCTACGAGCAGTACTTC. Its translation is CASRLAGPSYEQYF. Variable domain in full (rest from reference TRBV28 and TRBJ2-7): DVKVTQSSRYLVKRTGEKVFLECVQDMDHENMFWYRQDPGLGLRLIYFSYDVKMKEKGDIPEGYSVSREKKERFSLILESASTNQTSMYLCASRLAGPSYEQYFGPGTRLTVT.

This sequence joins TRBV27 and TRBJ2-1; the D is unclear. Deletions cut 5 bases from V and 0 bases from J, with 17 bases between. The CDR3 consists of 17 residues. Germline V gene sequence: CDR1 MNHEY, CDR2 SMNVEV (reference sequence). CDR3 in amino acids: CASSPEVDFTSYNEQFF. The DNA of the CDR3 is TGTGCCAGCAGTCCAGAGGTTGATTTTACCTCCTACAATGAGCAGTTCTTC.

This chain joins TRBV28 and TRBJ2-7, with 14 bases aligning to TRBD2. The CDR3 has 16 residues. With 0 bases clipped from V and 5 bases from J, the junction kept 3 bases outside the gene matches. Per the germline V gene, CDR1 is MDHEN and CDR2 is SYDVKM. CDR3 DNA sequence: TGTGCCAGCAGTTTATGGGGACTAGCGGGGGACAACGAGCAGTACTTC. Translated, it gives CASSLWGLAGDNEQYF.

The gene calls are TRBV2 and TRBJ1-2, with no clear D. Germline V gives CDR1 SNHLY, CDR2 FYNNEI. The germline V and J ends were trimmed by 4 bases and 6 bases, with 15 bases remaining between them. The CDR3 is made up of 14 amino acids. As DNA, the CDR3 is TGTGCCAGCAGTGGGAGCCCAGGCGGGGATGGCTACACCTTC. Amino acid sequence: CASSGSPGGDGYTF.

The chain has TRBV5-1 and TRBJ2-7; 7 positions match TRBD1. The CDR3 length is 13 residues. Germline V gene sequence: CDR1 SGHRS, CDR2 YFSETQ. V lost 3 bases, J lost 5 bases, and 5 bases stayed unmatched. CDR3 sequence: CASSSGQANEQYF. Here the CDR3 DNA reads TGCGCCAGCAGCTCCGGACAGGCCAACGAGCAGTACTTC.

The V and J genes are TRBV20-1 and TRBJ2-7; TRBD1 aligns across 9 bases. The germline V gene encodes CDR1 DFQATT and CDR2 SNEGSKA (reference sequence). The V gene end was trimmed by 0 bases and the J gene end by 3 bases; junction bases not matched to a gene: 6. This CDR3 comprises 15 residues. CDR3: CSARDPGTGSYEQYF. CDR3 coding DNA: TGCAGTGCTAGAGATCCTGGGACAGGGAGCTACGAGCAGTACTTC.

The sample holds many counts of this clonotype. The chain employs TRBV6-2 or TRBV6-3 and TRBJ2-3; D unresolved. V was cut by 5 bases and J by 4 bases, with 10 bases left in between. CDR1 and CDR2 (germline): MNHEY, SVGEGT. The CDR3 extends over 13 amino acids. The CDR3 reads CASSPGVPDTQYF. CDR3 DNA sequence: TGTGCCAGCAGTCCTGGGGTTCCAGATACGCAGTATTTT.

The table lists this clonotype with a few counts. The chain employs TRBV18 and TRBJ1-2; D is perhaps TRBD1 (5 bases). This CDR3 region has 13 residues. V was trimmed by 2 bases and J by 5 bases, leaving 9 bases between them. The germline CDR1 and CDR2 sequences are KGHSH and LQKENI. The CDR3 loop reads CASSPGTEYGYTF. The CDR3 DNA follows: TGTGCCAGCTCACCAGGGACCGAGTATGGCTACACCTTC.

This clonotype appeared a few times. The gene calls are TRBV6-2 or TRBV6-3 and TRBJ1-1, with a weak D call TRBD1 (6 bases). Germline V CDR1 and CDR2: MNHEY, SVGEGT. The CDR3 consists of 12 residues. The V and J ends lost 7 bases and 6 bases respectively, with 12 bases between them. The CDR3 DNA sequence: TGTGCCAGCAAAACAGGGTCCGCTGAAGCTTTCTTT. Translating it yields CASKTGSAEAFF.

The chain joins TRBV2 to TRBJ2-6; D unresolved. V was clipped by 4 bases and J by 0 bases, with 7 bases between them. The germline V gene has CDR1 SNHLY and CDR2 FYNNEI. CDR3 length equals 15 residues. The DNA for the CDR3 is TGTGCCAGCAGTGGACGATCCTCTGGGGCCAACGTCCTGACTTTC. Residues: CASSGRSSGANVLTF.

A few counts support this clonotype. The rearrangement uses TRBV7-9 and TRBJ2-7; D is possibly TRBD1 or TRBD2 (5 bases each). With 1 base removed from V and 5 bases from J, the gap between germline ends came to 12 bases. This CDR3 is 14 amino acids long. Germline values: CDR1 SEHNR, CDR2 FQNEAQ (reference sequence). The CDR3 spells CASSLGGGENEQYF. CDR3 DNA: TGTGCCAGCAGCTTAGGTGGGGGTGAAAACGAGCAGTACTTC.

This clonotype has just a few counts. The CDR3, as DNA: TGTGCCAGCAGCCGAAGAGGGCAAGGAGGCTACACCTTC. Amino acids: CASSRRGQGGYTF. V and J are TRBV6-5 and TRBJ1-2; D not resolved. The V gene lost 6 bases and the J gene lost 8 bases, with 16 bases spanning the gap. The CDR3 consists of 13 residues. CDR1 is MNHEY, CDR2 SVGAGI, per germline.

At least ten counts were recorded for this clonotype. This chain uses TRBV10-3 with TRBJ2-7; a weak D match, TRBD2 (6 bases). Per the germline V gene, CDR1 is ENHRY and CDR2 is SYGVKD. V lost 10 bases and J lost 0, with 13 bases in between. This CDR3 has 13 amino acids. In nucleotides, the CDR3 is TGTGCCAGCGGGACGGCTAGCTCCTACGAGCAGTACTTC. Translating gives CASGTASSYEQYF.